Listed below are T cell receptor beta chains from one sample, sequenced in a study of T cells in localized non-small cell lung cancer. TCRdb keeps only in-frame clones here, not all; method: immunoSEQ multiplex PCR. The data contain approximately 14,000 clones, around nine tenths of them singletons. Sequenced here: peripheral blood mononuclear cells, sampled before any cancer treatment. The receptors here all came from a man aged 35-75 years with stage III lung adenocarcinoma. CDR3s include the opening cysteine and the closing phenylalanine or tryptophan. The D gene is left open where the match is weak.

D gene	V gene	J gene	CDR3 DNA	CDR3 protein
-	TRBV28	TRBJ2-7	TGTGCCAGCAGTTTTAGGGTCGGCCAGGGGTTCCACGAGCAGTACTTC	CASSFRVGQGFHEQYF
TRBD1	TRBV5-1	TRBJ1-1	TGCGCCAGCAGCTTTACAGGGGAGGGGACTGAAGCTTTCTTT	CASSFTGEGTEAFF
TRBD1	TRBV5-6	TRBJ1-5	TGTGCCAGCAGCTTGTCAGGGGGAGGTCAGCCCCAGCATTTT	CASSLSGGGQPQHF
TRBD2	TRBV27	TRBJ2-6	TGTGCCAGCAGTCCGAGGACTAGCGGGAGGTTTTCTGGGGCCAACGTCCTGACTTTC	CASSPRTSGRFSGANVLTF
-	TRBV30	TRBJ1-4	TGTGCCTGGAGTGTACTTAATGAAAAACTGTTTTTT	CAWSVLNEKLFF
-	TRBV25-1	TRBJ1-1	TGTGCCAGCAGTGAGCCAGGAGGACGGAACACTGAAGCTTTCTTT	CASSEPGGRNTEAFF
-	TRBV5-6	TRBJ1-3	TGTGCCAGCAGCTTAACAGGGTACGTCGGAAACACCATATATTTT	CASSLTGYVGNTIYF
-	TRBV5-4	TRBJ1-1	TGTGCCAGCAGCCCCAAAGGGGGGCGGATGAACACTGAAGCTTTCTTT	CASSPKGGRMNTEAFF
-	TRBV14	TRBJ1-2	TGTGCCAGCAGCCAAGTAGCAGGATATGGCTACACCTTC	CASSQVAGYGYTF
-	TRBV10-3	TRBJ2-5	TGTGCCATCAGTGGGGACACCCAAGAGACCCAGTACTTC	CAISGDTQETQYF
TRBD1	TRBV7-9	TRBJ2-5	TGTGCTCTAACGAGAGGCAATACAGGGGCCCTGACCCAGTACTTC	CALTRGNTGALTQYF
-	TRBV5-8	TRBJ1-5	TGTGCCAGCAGCTTGTTGCGATCGGGCAATCAGCCCCAGCATTTT	CASSLLRSGNQPQHF
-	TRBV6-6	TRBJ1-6	TGTGCCAGCAGTTCCCAGGGGTTGGATAATTCACCCCTCCACTTT	CASSSQGLDNSPLHF
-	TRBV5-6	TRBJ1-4	TGTGCCAGCAGCTTTTCAGGTGTTCGGGAAAAACTGTTTTTT	CASSFSGVREKLFF
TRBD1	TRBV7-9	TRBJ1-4	TGTGCCAGCAGCGCCCGACAGGGGGCCAATGAAAAACTGTTTTTT	CASSARQGANEKLFF
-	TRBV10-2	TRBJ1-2	TGCGCCAGCAGGGGGGACGGACCTAACTATGGCTACACCTTC	CASRGDGPNYGYTF
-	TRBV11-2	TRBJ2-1	TGTGCCAGCAGTTACATAGCGGACGAGCAGTTCTTC	CASSYIADEQFF
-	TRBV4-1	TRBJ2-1	TGCGCCAGCAGCCAGGTTACTAAAAACTCCTACAATGAGCAGTTCTTC	CASSQVTKNSYNEQFF
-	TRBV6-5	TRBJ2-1	TGTGCCAGCAGCCCACCAAGACAGGGAGGGCAGTTCTTC	CASSPPRQGGQFF
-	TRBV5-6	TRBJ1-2	TGTGCCAGCAGCTTGGGTGGCAGGGACTCAAAGGGCTACACCTTC	CASSLGGRDSKGYTF
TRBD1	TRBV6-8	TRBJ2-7	TGTGCCAGCAGTCTCGCACCGGGACAGGGGGCCGTAGGCGGGTACGAGCAGTACTTC	CASSLAPGQGAVGGYEQYF
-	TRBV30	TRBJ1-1	TGTGCCTGGAGTAATCTGGGGGCACGACAAGCTGAAGCTTTCTTT	CAWSNLGARQAEAFF
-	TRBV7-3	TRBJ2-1	TGTGCCAGCAGCTTATCGGCGGGCAATGAGCAGTTCTTC	CASSLSAGNEQFF
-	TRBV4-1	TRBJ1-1	TGCGCCAGCAGCCAAGCATCAGGGGCGTTTAGCACTGAAGCTTTCTTT	CASSQASGAFSTEAFF
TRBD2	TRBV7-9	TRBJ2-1	TGTGCCAGCATCCCCCCGACTCGACTAGCCGGGAATGAGCAGTTCTTC	CASIPPTRLAGNEQFF
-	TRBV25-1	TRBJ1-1	TGTGCCAGCAGGGGGGGGGCGGTTTATGAAGCTTTCTTT	CASRGGAVYEAFF
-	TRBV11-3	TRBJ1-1	TGTGCCAGCAGCTTAGGCGGGGCAGGGGTCACTGAAGCTTTCTTT	CASSLGGAGVTEAFF
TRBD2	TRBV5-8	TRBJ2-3	TGTGCCAGCAGCGTCAGCGGGAGGCACACAGATACGCAGTATTTT	CASSVSGRHTDTQYF
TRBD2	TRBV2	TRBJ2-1	TGTGCCAGCAGTAGGTCCGCGGGAGTCAACCATGAGCAGTTCTTC	CASSRSAGVNHEQFF
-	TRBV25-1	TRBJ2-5	TGTGCCAGCCGAAGGCAATCGGGATGGGAGACCCAGTACTTC	CASRRQSGWETQYF
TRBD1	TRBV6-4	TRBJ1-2	TGTGCCAGCAGAAGGGACAGGGGATCGGATGGCTACACCTTC	CASRRDRGSDGYTF
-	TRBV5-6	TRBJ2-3	TGTGCCAGCAGCTTGGAACAGACCCGCGCGACGCAGTATTTT	CASSLEQTRATQYF
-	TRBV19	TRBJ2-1	TGTGCCAGTAGACTACTAGCTGAGCAGTTCTTC	CASRLLAEQFF
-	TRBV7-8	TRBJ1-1	TGTGCCAGCAGCTTACGTGGGAGGGACACTGAAGCTTTCTTT	CASSLRGRDTEAFF
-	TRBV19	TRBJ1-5	TGTGCCAGTTCCGGGTCCTATCAGCCCCAGCATTTT	CASSGSYQPQHF
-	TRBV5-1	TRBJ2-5	TGCGCCAGCAGCTTGGACTGGCGAGTAGAGACCCAGTACTTC	CASSLDWRVETQYF
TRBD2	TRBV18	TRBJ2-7	TGTGCCAGCTCACCTCCGGGACTAGCGGGAGCGGGCGAGCAGTACTTC	CASSPPGLAGAGEQYF
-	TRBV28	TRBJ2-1	TGTGCCAGCAGTTCGCCTGGGGCCCAGGCAAATGAGCAGTTCTTC	CASSSPGAQANEQFF
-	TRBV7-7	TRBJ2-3	TGTGCCAGCAGCTTAAGCGGGACAGATACGCAGTATTTT	CASSLSGTDTQYF
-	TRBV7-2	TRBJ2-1	TGTGCCAGCAGCTTACCCCCGGCAGGAGAGCAGTTCTTC	CASSLPPAGEQFF
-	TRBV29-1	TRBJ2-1	TGCAGCGTTGCCGGGACACCCTCCTACAATGAGCAGTTCTTC	CSVAGTPSYNEQFF
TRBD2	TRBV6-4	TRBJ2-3	TGTGCCAGCAGTGACTCCCCAGCGGGAGGGCCCTTTGATACGCAGTATTTT	CASSDSPAGGPFDTQYF
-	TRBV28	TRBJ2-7	TGTGCCAGCAGCCCCGGCGATAGACTGGTCTCCTACGAGCAGTACTTC	CASSPGDRLVSYEQYF
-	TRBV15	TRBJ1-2	TGTGCCACCAGCAGGGGGGACACCCAAGGATCTGGCTACACCTTC	CATSRGDTQGSGYTF
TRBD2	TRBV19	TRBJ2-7	TGTGCCACCGGGACTAGAAGCTACGAGCAGTACTTC	CATGTRSYEQYF
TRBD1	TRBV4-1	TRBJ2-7	TGCGCCAGCAGCCGACATTCGGGACAGGGGTCCTACGAGCAGTACTTC	CASSRHSGQGSYEQYF
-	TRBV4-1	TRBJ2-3	TGCGCCAGCAGCCAAGATGATCCCCTAGGGGCAGATACGCAGTATTTT	CASSQDDPLGADTQYF
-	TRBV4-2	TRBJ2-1	TGTGCCAGCAGCCTTCGACCGGACTCCTACAATGAGCAGTTCTTC	CASSLRPDSYNEQFF